This T cell receptor beta chain comes out of a study of spatial heterogeneity in lung cancer. Findings and limits, study-wide: Tumor TCRs that were ubiquitous and expanded showed up in blood more at resection than follow-up.

The CDR3 loop spans 14 amino acids. From germline, CDR1 is MDHEN and CDR2 SYDVKM. The J segment lost 1 base and the V segment lost 7 bases, leaving 7 bases of the junction unmatched. Unique molecular identifiers tagged every individual TCR cDNA molecule. TCRdb itself ran the 5' RACE reads through MiXCR, one entry per CDR3 protein. The sample has roughly 40,000 distinct CDR3 sequences; approximately 7% are singletons. This clonotype was detected ten times or more. The antigen remains undetermined. Time point described: sample taken at primary tumor resection. Unsorted whole RNA of tumor, nontumor lung or frozen PBMC was sequenced.

The V call is TRBV28, the J call TRBJ2-7; 7 positions agree with TRBD1. Here the sequenced sample was PBMCs, taken at surgery. The clonotype comes from a female donor with early-stage non-small cell lung cancer. The CDR3 here is CASKRDSVSYEQYF. CDR3 nucleotides: TGTGCCAGCAAAAGGGACAGCGTATCCTACGAGCAGTACTTC.